The 26 T cell receptor beta chains below were found in one sample sequenced in a study of blood T cell repertoires in COVID-19. Measured with immunoSEQ multiplex PCR; TCRdb has only the in-frame clones, and not every one. The sample records about 50,000 clones, roughly 80% being singletons. The sample comprised peripheral blood. These receptors were taken from a man in his sixties with acute or convalescent COVID-19.

The chain uses TRBV3-1 (or the pseudogene TRBV3-2) and TRBJ2-1; a weak D match, TRBD1 (6 bases). Germline loops: CDR1 LGHDT, CDR2 YNNKEL (reference sequence). Trimming cost V 1 base and J 2 bases, with 9 bases left between them. The CDR3 extends over 15 amino acids. As DNA, the CDR3 is TGTGCCAGCAGCCAAGCAGGGGTTCCCTACAATGAGCAGTTCTTC. Residues: CASSQAGVPYNEQFF.

The genes are TRBV7-2 and TRBJ2-1; D uncertain. V was shortened by 5 bases and J by 8 bases, with 13 bases between the two germline ends. CDR3 size: 13 residues. The germline V gene encodes CDR1 SGHTA and CDR2 FQGNSA. This CDR3 is CASSLPPFDEQFF. CDR3 DNA sequence: TGTGCCAGCAGCCTTCCTCCCTTCGATGAGCAGTTCTTC. Full variable domain (outside the CDR3, taken from reference TRBV7-2 and TRBJ2-1): GAGVSQSPSNKVTEKGKDVELRCDPISGHTALYWYRQSLGQGLEFLIYFQGNSAPDKSGLPSDRFSAERTGGSVSTLTIQRTQQEDSAVYLCASSLPPFDEQFFGPGTRLTVL.

The gene calls are TRBV7-2 and TRBJ1-1, with D uncertain. The V gene's germline CDR1 is SGHTA and CDR2 FQGNSA. The CDR3 contains 13 residues. The V and J ends lost 2 bases and 4 bases respectively, with 8 bases between them. The CDR3 protein is CASSLKSGTEAFF. The CDR3 DNA reads as TGTGCCAGCAGCTTAAAGTCGGGCACTGAAGCTTTCTTT.

This sequence joins TRBV2 and TRBJ1-5; D unresolved. With 7 bases removed from V and 5 bases from J, the gap between germline ends came to 6 bases. The CDR3 length is 11 residues. The germline gives CDR1 SNHLY, CDR2 FYNNEI. DNA for the CDR3: TGTGCCAGCATGAGGGATCAGCCCCAGCATTTT. This encodes CASMRDQPQHF.

The V call is TRBV5-6, the J call TRBJ2-2; TRBD1 aligns across 9 bases. The CDR3 sequence is 17 residues long. Germline-derived CDR1 and CDR2 are SGHDT and YYEEEE. V shed 4 bases, J shed 6 bases, and the junction held 13 bases outside the gene matches. CDR3 in DNA: TGTGCCAGCAGCGGTCTAACAGGGGGCATTTTACCCGGGGAGCTGTTTTTT. Amino acid sequence: CASSGLTGGILPGELFF.

The V gene is TRBV11-2, the J gene TRBJ1-2; no clear D gene. The CDR3 totals 14 residues. Germline V gives CDR1 SGHAT, CDR2 FQNNGV. Trimming stripped 0 bases from V and 5 bases from J, with 10 bases between. The CDR3 DNA reads TGTGCCAGCAGCTTAGATCGGGGTTCATATGGCTACACCTTC. This encodes CASSLDRGSYGYTF.

The rearrangement joins TRBV5-4 to TRBJ1-1; D not certain. The CDR3 is 13 residues long. Germline assignment: CDR1 SGHNT and CDR2 YYREEE (reference sequence). V was cut by 4 bases and J by 5 bases, with 12 bases left in between. CDR3: CASSLDPPTEAFF. The CDR3 coding sequence is TGTGCCAGCAGCCTAGATCCCCCTACTGAAGCTTTCTTT.

The genes are TRBV7-3 and TRBJ2-1, with D possibly TRBD2 on 6 matching bases. The germline gives CDR1 SGHTA, CDR2 FQGTGA. V was trimmed by 5 bases and J by 5 bases, leaving 22 bases between them. This CDR3 is built from 17 residues. CDR3 DNA: TGTGCCAGCAGCCCACCGGGACTGAATATAGTAAACAATGAGCAGTTCTTC. It codes for CASSPPGLNIVNNEQFF.

This clone was found a few times. This rearrangement joins TRBV9 to TRBJ1-2; D perhaps matches TRBD1 (6 bases). Per germline, CDR1 SGDLS and CDR2 YYNGEE. The CDR3 extends over 13 amino acids. Trimming stripped 3 bases from V and 7 bases from J, with 13 bases between. In DNA form, the CDR3 reads TGTGCCAGCAGCGATAGGGGGAGTTCTGGCTACACCTTC. Translated: CASSDRGSSGYTF. The complete variable domain, with remaining parts taken from reference TRBV9 and TRBJ1-2, reads DSGVTQTPKHLITATGQRVTLRCSPRSGDLSVYWYQQSLDQGLQFLIQYYNGEERAKGNILERFSAQQFPDLHSELNLSSLELGDSALYFCASSDRGSSGYTFGSGTRLTVV.

This sequence joins TRBV7-8 and TRBJ1-1, with a tentative D call TRBD1 (5 bases). V was pared by 5 bases and J by 0 bases, with 13 bases between. Germline lookup yields CDR1 SGHVS and CDR2 FQNEAQ. The CDR3 consists of 15 residues. The CDR3 protein is CASSLTGFMNTEAFF. CDR3 sequence (DNA): TGTGCCAGCAGCCTAACAGGATTTATGAACACTGAAGCTTTCTTT.

This rearrangement joins TRBV11-1 to TRBJ2-3; TRBD2 is a possible D gene (5 bases). Germline V gene data show CDR1 as SGHAT and CDR2 as FQDESV (reference sequence). V shed 4 bases and J shed 5 bases, with 13 bases lying between them. The CDR3 extends over 14 amino acids. CDR3 protein: CASSSRAAGDTQYF. CDR3 bases: TGTGCCAGCAGCTCTAGGGCTGCGGGAGATACGCAGTATTTT.

This chain connects TRBV24-1 to TRBJ2-1; TRBD2 is a possible D gene (7 bases). Trimming left V 6 bases short and J 8 bases short, with 16 bases between. Germline CDR1 and CDR2: KGHDR and SFDVKD. The CDR3 runs to 14 residues. The CDR3 loop reads CATSWGGAGYEQFF. In DNA, the CDR3 is TGTGCCACCAGTTGGGGGGGGGCCGGCTATGAGCAGTTCTTC.

The chain has TRBV2 and TRBJ1-4, with unresolved D. Per the germline V gene, CDR1 is SNHLY and CDR2 is FYNNEI. Deletions cut 6 bases from V and 4 bases from J, with 12 bases between. The CDR3 is 14 residues long. DNA of the CDR3: TGTGCCAGCAGGCCTTTGGAGGTTAATGAAAAACTGTTTTTT. It encodes CASRPLEVNEKLFF.

The chain couples TRBV28 to TRBJ1-1; 9 bases are a match to TRBD1. The CDR3 extends over 14 amino acids. CDR1 and CDR2 from the germline V gene are MDHEN and SYDVKM. Trimming removed 5 bases from V and 3 bases from J; junction bases left unmatched: 4. CDR3 residues: CASSKQGADTEAFF. The CDR3 DNA reads as TGTGCCAGCAGTAAACAGGGGGCAGACACTGAAGCTTTCTTT.

The CDR3 DNA reads TGTGCCAGCTCACCGCAGGGGAAAGGGAACACTGAAGCTTTCTTT. This gives the protein CASSPQGKGNTEAFF. The rearrangement links TRBV18 to TRBJ1-1, with D tentatively TRBD1 (6 bases). The CDR3 spans 15 residues. The V gene lost 3 bases and the J gene lost 1 base, with 12 bases spanning the gap. Germline values: CDR1 KGHSH, CDR2 LQKENI.

The J gene is TRBJ1-1, the V gene TRBV11-2, with TRBD1 matching over 8 bases. The trim removed 4 bases at V and 4 bases at J, leaving 8 bases unmatched. The CDR3 totals 15 residues. Germline CDR1 SGHAT, CDR2 FQNNGV. CDR3 sequence reads: CASSSTGGGGTEAFF. CDR3 bases: TGTGCCAGCAGCTCAACAGGGGGAGGTGGCACTGAAGCTTTCTTT.

The chain is built from TRBV19 and TRBJ2-1, with a weak D call TRBD1 (6 bases). There are 16 residues in the CDR3. Germline V lookup: CDR1 LNHDA, CDR2 SQIVND (reference sequence). V was cut by 4 bases and J by 0 bases, with 13 bases left in between. The CDR3 spells CASSTNTGRSYNEQFF. The CDR3 nucleotides are TGTGCCAGTAGTACGAACACAGGGCGCTCCTACAATGAGCAGTTCTTC.

The chain combines TRBV10-2 with TRBJ1-1; D gene unclear. The germline V and J ends were trimmed by 7 bases and 5 bases, with 14 bases remaining between them. This CDR3 region has 13 residues. The germline V gene encodes CDR1 WSHSY and CDR2 SAAADI. The CDR3, as DNA: TGCGCCAGCACTCCCGGTGGGAGGACTGAAGCTTTCTTT. Its protein product is CASTPGGRTEAFF.

The chain has TRBV27 and TRBJ2-7, with 11 bases that match TRBD1. The CDR3 extends over 14 amino acids. CDR1 MNHEY and CDR2 SMNVEV come from the germline V gene (reference sequence). V was clipped by 5 bases and J by 5 bases; unmatched bases: 5. CDR3 DNA sequence: TGTGCCAGCAGTCTGGACAGGGGGCGAAACGAGCAGTACTTC. This codes for CASSLDRGRNEQYF.

This chain joins TRBV6-2 or TRBV6-3 and TRBJ2-1; 9 bases agree with TRBD1. V gave up 5 bases and J gave up 1 base; unmatched junction bases: 3. Germline values: CDR1 MNHEY, CDR2 SVGEGT. The CDR3 is 15 amino acids. The CDR3 sequence: CASSNRGQSYNEQFF. CDR3 DNA: TGTGCCAGCAGTAACAGGGGGCAGTCCTACAATGAGCAGTTCTTC.

The rearrangement uses TRBV18 and TRBJ1-1; 8 bases are shared with TRBD1. With 3 bases clipped from V and 3 bases from J, the junction kept 6 bases outside the gene matches. The CDR3 sequence is 15 residues long. From germline, CDR1 is KGHSH and CDR2 LQKENI. This chain's CDR3 is CASSPWTGLDTEAFF. The DNA for the CDR3 is TGTGCCAGCTCACCGTGGACAGGGCTGGACACTGAAGCTTTCTTT.

This chain joins TRBV6-5 and TRBJ1-1, with 9 positions matching TRBD1. The V gene end was trimmed by 7 bases and the J gene end by 4 bases; junction bases not matched to a gene: 7. CDR1 and CDR2 (germline): MNHEY, SVGAGI. The CDR3 runs 14 residues. The CDR3 DNA reads TGTGCCAGCAACAGGGGGCTTAGGAGCACTGAAGCTTTCTTT. Translation: CASNRGLRSTEAFF.

The chain employs TRBV28 and TRBJ1-1, with 9 positions matching TRBD1. V lost 3 bases to trimming and J lost 0 bases; unmatched junction nucleotides: 2. This CDR3 is 15 amino acids long. Germline-derived CDR1 and CDR2 are MDHEN and SYDVKM. CDR3 region: CASSFTGGLNTEAFF. In DNA form, the CDR3 reads TGTGCCAGCAGTTTTACAGGGGGCCTGAACACTGAAGCTTTCTTT.

This chain links TRBV14 with TRBJ1-6; a possible D gene is TRBD1 (6 bases). Germline V gives CDR1 SGHDN, CDR2 FVKESK. V was clipped by 3 bases and J by 2 bases, with 14 bases between them. This CDR3 has 17 amino acids. For the CDR3, the DNA is TGTGCCAGCAGCCAGGATACAGGGACGACCTATAATTCACCCCTCCACTTT. Its protein is CASSQDTGTTYNSPLHF.

The chain has TRBV6-2 or TRBV6-3 and TRBJ1-5; 8 bases agree with TRBD1. This CDR3 has 15 amino acids. The V gene end was trimmed by 6 bases and the J gene end by 0 bases; junction bases not matched to a gene: 4. Germline V lookup: CDR1 MNHEY, CDR2 SVGEGT. CDR3 nucleotide sequence: TGTGCCAGCAGCCGTACAGGGGGTAGCAATCAGCCCCAGCATTTT. It yields the protein CASSRTGGSNQPQHF.

The chain couples TRBV5-4 to TRBJ2-5; 10 nucleotides agree with TRBD1. The V gene end was trimmed by 3 bases and the J gene end by 4 bases; junction bases not matched to a gene: 6. CDR1 and CDR2 (germline): SGHNT, YYREEE (reference sequence). This CDR3 has 15 amino acids. CDR3 sequence reads: CASSSPTGGRETQYF. CDR3 coding DNA: TGTGCCAGCAGCTCGCCGACAGGGGGCCGAGAGACCCAGTACTTC.